Listed here are 22 T cell receptor beta chains from one sample, sequenced in a study of identifying expanded T cells in peripheral blood. Here immunoSEQ multiplex PCR was the method, and the copy in TCRdb shows in-frame clones only, minus some. The table records tens of thousands of clones, 70% to 90% of them present only once. Specimen: blood. The receptor set was obtained from a person aged 18 to 75 in good health.

This clone appeared a few times. The rearrangement joins TRBV29-1 to TRBJ1-3; no reliable D call. Trimming pared 4 bases from V and 0 bases from J, leaving 7 bases between. CDR1 and CDR2 from the germline V gene are SQVTM and ANQGSEA. The CDR3 consists of 13 residues. CDR3: CSVVGSSGNTIYF. The CDR3 DNA sequence: TGCAGCGTTGTAGGTTCCTCTGGAAACACCATATATTTT. Combining the CDR3 with reference TRBV29-1 and TRBJ1-3 gives the whole variable domain SAVISQKPSRDICQRGTSLTIQCQVDSQVTMMFWYRQQPGQSLTLIATANQGSEATYESGFVIDKFPISRPNLTFSTLTVSNMSPEDSSIYLCSVVGSSGNTIYFGEGSWLTVV.

This clone was picked up one time. CDR3 region: CASSSGTRGGYTF. The CDR3 nucleotides are TGCGCCAGCAGCTCGGGAACGAGGGGTGGCTACACCTTC. This chain joins TRBV5-1 and TRBJ1-2; weak D call: TRBD1 (5 bases). This CDR3 spans 13 amino acids. The V end lost 3 bases, the J end lost 7 bases, and 13 bases lay between the germline ends. The germline gives CDR1 SGHRS, CDR2 YFSETQ.

V gene TRBV16 combines with J gene TRBJ1-5, with unresolved D. This CDR3 region has 16 residues. Germline CDR1 is KGHSY and CDR2 is FQNENV. The V end lost 2 bases, the J end lost 3 bases, and 14 bases lay between the germline ends. The CDR3 is CASSQSRPESNQPQHF. CDR3 nucleotide sequence: TGTGCCAGCAGCCAAAGTCGTCCAGAGTCCAATCAGCCCCAGCATTTT.

CDR3 residues: CASSPLHIASSTGELFF. Written as DNA, the CDR3 is TGTGCCAGCTCACCTTTACATATAGCCTCGAGCACCGGGGAGCTGTTTTTT. The gene calls are TRBV18 and TRBJ2-2, with D unresolved. Germline V gives CDR1 KGHSH, CDR2 LQKENI. With 3 bases removed from V and 4 bases from J, the gap between germline ends came to 18 bases. The CDR3 contains 17 residues.

The chain is built from TRBV6-5 and TRBJ1-4; D remains unclear. V was cut by 4 bases and J by 0 bases, with 12 bases left in between. Looked up from germline, CDR1 is MNHEY and CDR2 is SVGAGI. This CDR3 has 16 amino acids. CDR3 loop: CASSSPSAATNEKLFF. In nucleotides, the CDR3 is TGTGCCAGCAGTTCCCCTTCAGCAGCAACTAATGAAAAACTGTTTTTT.

This clone was picked up one time. This chain uses TRBV19 with TRBJ1-1, with D possibly being TRBD1 (6 bases). Germline CDR1 is LNHDA and CDR2 is SQIVND (reference sequence). V was shortened by 4 bases and J by 1 base, with 16 bases between the two germline ends. The CDR3 covers 16 residues. The CDR3 loop reads CASSTRGGQWNTEAFF. CDR3 in DNA: TGTGCCAGTAGTACTCGGGGGGGGCAGTGGAACACTGAAGCTTTCTTT. The whole variable domain, remainder taken from reference TRBV19 and TRBJ1-1, is DGGITQSPKYLFRKEGQNVTLSCEQNLNHDAMYWYRQDPGQGLRLIYYSQIVNDFQKGDIAEGYSVSREKKESFPLTVTSAQKNPTAFYLCASSTRGGQWNTEAFFGQGTRLTVV.

This sequence joins TRBV7-9 and TRBJ2-3; no definite D call. CDR3 size: 12 residues. The germline V and J ends were trimmed by 5 bases and 6 bases, with 9 bases remaining between them. CDR1 is SEHNR, CDR2 FQNEAQ, per germline (reference sequence). The CDR3 reads CASSHVSDTQYF. The CDR3 coding sequence is TGTGCCAGCAGCCATGTGTCTGATACGCAGTATTTT.

The V call is TRBV6-6, the J call TRBJ1-5; D uncertain. The CDR3 contains 15 residues. Trimming left V 5 bases short and J 6 bases short, with 17 bases between. Germline assignment: CDR1 MNHNY and CDR2 SVGAGI (reference sequence). Here the CDR3 reads CASSRAEPSGQPQHF. CDR3 nucleotide sequence: TGTGCCAGCAGTAGGGCCGAACCTTCGGGTCAGCCCCAGCATTTT.

The V call is TRBV19, the J call TRBJ1-1; tentatively, D is TRBD1 (5 bases). V shed 3 bases and J shed 5 bases, with 13 bases lying between them. CDR1 is LNHDA, CDR2 SQIVND, per germline (reference sequence). There are 14 residues in the CDR3. The CDR3 spells CASSIRTLRTEAFF. The CDR3 DNA follows: TGTGCCAGTAGTATCCGGACATTGCGTACTGAAGCTTTCTTT.

This chain links TRBV29-1 with TRBJ1-2; TRBD1 agrees at 9 bases. V was pared by 8 bases and J by 7 bases, with 11 bases of the junction left unmatched. Germline V gene lookup returns CDR1 SQVTM and CDR2 ANQGSEA. The CDR3 is 13 amino acids. The CDR3 bases are TGCAGCACCGTAGTGGGGACAGGGCTTGGCTACACCTTC. Translating it yields CSTVVGTGLGYTF.

This clone was picked up one time. The rearrangement links TRBV4-1 to TRBJ2-1, with TRBD2 identical over 8 bases. The germline V gene has CDR1 MGHRA and CDR2 YSYEKL. V shed 5 bases and J 9 bases; nucleotides not matched to a gene: 15. The CDR3 consists of 16 residues. CDR3 amino acids: CASSKTGVAGYGEQFF. Here the CDR3 DNA reads TGCGCCAGCAGCAAGACGGGGGTAGCGGGGTACGGTGAGCAGTTCTTC.

This chain joins TRBV28 and TRBJ1-4, with 7 bases aligning to TRBD1. With 2 bases clipped from V and 2 bases from J, the junction kept 5 bases outside the gene matches. Germline V gene lookup returns CDR1 MDHEN and CDR2 SYDVKM. This CDR3 region has 16 residues. CDR3 residues: CASSLADRATNEKLFF. As DNA, the CDR3 is TGTGCCAGCAGTTTAGCCGACAGGGCCACTAATGAAAAACTGTTTTTT.

The chain employs TRBV15 and TRBJ2-5, with D tentatively TRBD2 (5 bases). The J call could be wrong; TRBJ2-7 is a better fit for the DNA end. CDR1 and CDR2 (germline): LNHNV, YYDKDF (reference sequence). This CDR3 spans 15 amino acids. CDR3 coding DNA: TGTGCCACCAGCAGAGAGGAGGAGGATATCTACGAGCAGTACTTC. It encodes CATSREEEDIYEQYF.

This chain links TRBV19 with TRBJ1-1; the D gene is possibly TRBD1 (6 bases). CDR1 is LNHDA, CDR2 SQIVND, per germline (reference sequence). The CDR3 totals 13 residues. Trimming stripped 7 bases from V and 4 bases from J, with 13 bases between. CDR3: CASKSGAFTEAFF. The DNA of the CDR3 is TGTGCCAGTAAGTCAGGGGCCTTCACTGAAGCTTTCTTT.

This chain joins TRBV7-3 and TRBJ2-2; 8 bases are shared with TRBD1. This CDR3 contains 13 residues. The V gene end was trimmed by 3 bases and the J gene end by 7 bases; junction bases not matched to a gene: 1. Germline V gene sequence: CDR1 SGHTA, CDR2 FQGTGA. This chain's CDR3 is CASSFGQGGELFF. CDR3 sequence (DNA): TGTGCCAGCAGCTTCGGACAGGGCGGGGAGCTGTTTTTT.

The chain combines TRBV6-5 with TRBJ2-6; perhaps TRBD1 as D (5 bases). CDR1 and CDR2 (germline): MNHEY, SVGAGI. V was shortened by 6 bases and J by 3 bases, with 9 bases between the two germline ends. The CDR3 has 14 residues. The DNA of the CDR3 is TGTGCCAGCAGCCCAGGGCTTGGGGCCAACGTCCTGACTTTC. Its translation is CASSPGLGANVLTF.

The chain couples TRBV15 to TRBJ1-1; 7 nucleotides align to TRBD1. With V trimmed by 3 bases and J by 5 bases, 12 bases remained unmatched. The CDR3 is 16 amino acids. The germline V gene encodes CDR1 LNHNV and CDR2 YYDKDF (reference sequence). The CDR3 DNA reads TGTGCCACCAGCAGGGATTCGACAGGGATTCTGACTGAAGCTTTCTTT. It encodes CATSRDSTGILTEAFF.

The chain carries TRBV5-1 and TRBJ1-1, with D unresolved. The CDR3 consists of 12 residues. V lost 4 bases, J lost 1 base, and 5 bases lay in between. Germline-derived CDR1 and CDR2 are SGHRS and YFSETQ. In nucleotides, the CDR3 is TGCGCCAGCAGCCGTCAGAACACTGAAGCTTTCTTT. It encodes CASSRQNTEAFF.

The chain recombines TRBV7-2 with TRBJ1-2, with 8 bases aligning to TRBD1. Germline CDR1 and CDR2: SGHTA and FQGNSA. CDR3 length equals 14 residues. J gave up 8 bases and V 5 bases, and 10 bases lay outside the gene matches. CDR3 in amino acids: CASSQYTNRGGYTF. CDR3 sequence (DNA): TGTGCCAGCAGCCAATACACCAACAGGGGGGGCTACACCTTC.

This chain connects TRBV4-1 to TRBJ1-3, with TRBD1 as a possible D gene (5 bases). Germline V gene data show CDR1 as MGHRA and CDR2 as YSYEKL. This CDR3 spans 18 amino acids. V shed 0 bases and J shed 0 bases, with 15 bases lying between them. The CDR3 loop is CASSQDGRGLSSGNTIYF. In DNA, the CDR3 is TGCGCCAGCAGCCAAGATGGAAGGGGCCTGAGCTCTGGAAACACCATATATTTT.

The rearrangement joins TRBV28 to TRBJ1-1, with D unresolved. V gave up 6 bases and J gave up 4 bases, with 15 bases separating them. Germline V lookup: CDR1 MDHEN, CDR2 SYDVKM. This CDR3 is built from 14 residues. The CDR3 spells CASRTPGRGTEAFF. Written as DNA, the CDR3 is TGTGCCAGCAGGACACCTGGAAGAGGCACTGAAGCTTTCTTT.

This clone has only one observation. The chain couples TRBV7-3 to TRBJ1-1; TRBD1 matches 7 bases. The CDR3 length is 14 residues. Germline V lookup: CDR1 SGHTA, CDR2 FQGTGA. The V gene end was trimmed by 4 bases and the J gene end by 5 bases; junction bases not matched to a gene: 7. The CDR3 loop reads CASSSQGGGTEAFF. The CDR3 DNA follows: TGTGCCAGCAGCTCCCAAGGGGGCGGGACTGAAGCTTTCTTT.